This T cell receptor beta chain originates from a study of immune characteristics of hereditary and idiopathic chronic pancreatitis. Describing the broader study: The study profiled local pancreatic immune cells and TCRbeta repertoires in hereditary and idiopathic chronic pancreatitis compared with control organ donor pancreases. TCRbeta sequencing was performed on roughly 5 control pancreases, 7 hereditary chronic pancreatitis pancreases and 6 idiopathic chronic pancreatitis pancreases. The gDNA-based approach was selected because minimal in vitro experimental manipulation of pancreas-infiltrating T cells was involved.

Chronic pancreatitis pancreas tissue was obtained from patients undergoing total pancreatectomy with islet autotransplantation (TPIAT). Included chronic pancreatitis patients had no known history of diabetes. Genomic DNA was extracted directly from bulk pancreas tissue, without T cell sorting, for TCRbeta sequencing. Pancreas tissues were collected consecutively from patients and organ donors at two US centers. This clone was observed a handful of times. Its recognized antigen is unknown. One base away there is no much larger clone; base qualities are not given. The CDR3 numbers 15 residues from cysteine through phenylalanine. Just CDR3 DNA is preserved here, 45 bases in frame from base 1. According to the germline V gene, CDR1 reads KGHSH and CDR2 reads LQKENI. The germline V end is reduced by 6 bases and the J end by 4 bases; junction bases left unmatched: 9. Libraries were made using the immunoSEQ multiplex PCR assay. From pancreatic genomic DNA, the TCRbeta CDR3 region and adjacent sequences were amplified and sequenced. On the authors' methods: Productive clonality and productive rearrangement counts were measured along with repertoire diversity, which was expressed as a mean normalized Shannon-Wiener index. The nonparametric Mann-Whitney U test was used to compare repertoire metrics between controls and chronic pancreatitis. A shared clonotype was defined as a CDR3beta sequence with the same amino acid composition and length across subjects. TCRdb's version of the immuneACCESS table is confined to in-frame rearrangements and falls short of the full clone set. An unresolved V gene accounts for under half of the shortfall where checked; the remainder is of unknown origin. V and J calls and clone size are copied from that table; D and trimming were computed from the DNA. The sample has 1,500 to 2,000 clones on record, around 74% of them singletons. The ten largest clones add up to 16% of the sample.

On the study overall, not on this receptor specifically: Significantly increased TCRbeta repertoire diversity and reduced clonality were observed in both chronic pancreatitis groups relative to controls. Among about a dozen chronic pancreatitis patients, a positive correlation was found between numbers of productive TCR rearrangements and disease severity scores. Hereditary and idiopathic chronic pancreatitis differed in Vbeta-Jbeta gene family usage, including TRBV10, TRBV19, TRBV23 and TRBV5. Because patient tissue could be obtained only at the time of TPIAT, differences in disease duration may have affected the immune findings. The study did not include chronic pancreatitis caused by alcohol use.

Recombination linked TRBV18 to TRBJ1-5, with TRBD1 identical over 7 junction bases. Sequencing was performed on pancreas tissue with hereditary chronic pancreatitis. The sequence came from a human donor with chronic pancreatitis. In nucleotides, the sequence is TGTGCCAGCTCGGGCAACAGGGGCGGGAATCAGCCCCAGCATTTT. Its translation reads: CASSGNRGGNQPQHF.